This TCR beta chain was found in a study of CD8 T cells in ankylosing spondylitis. MiXCR, run by TCRdb on the 5' RACE reads, gives a single entry per CDR3 protein. In the table there are about 240,000 distinct CDR3 sequences, roughly a tenth of which are singletons. This clonotype was observed at least ten times. Its antigen is not identified. Germline values: CDR1 SGHNT, CDR2 YYREEE (reference sequence). Losses at the gene ends were 4 bases for V and 0 bases for J; bases not matched to a gene: 5. There are 15 residues in the CDR3. Broader study findings: Disease-associated clones were reportedly significantly overrepresented in matched ankylosing spondylitis synovial fluid. Disease-linked clones had a CD8+ phenotype and relatively low frequency in peripheral blood.

Sequencing was performed on blood, either unsorted or a sorted T cell fraction (not recorded which). The rearrangement links TRBV5-4 to TRBJ2-7; 9 nucleotides align to TRBD2. The clonotype was recovered from a male donor with ankylosing spondylitis or in good health (not recorded which). As DNA, the CDR3 is TGTGCCAGCAGCGCAGGACTAGCGTTCTCCTACGAGCAGTACTTC. Amino acids: CASSAGLAFSYEQYF.